This TCR beta chain was sequenced during a study of monozygotic twins with inflammatory bowel disease (dated by TCRdb to the late 2010s). Concerning the study at large: The complete study included around 30 monozygotic twin pairs: 19 IBD-discordant Danish pairs and nine German pairs, of which four were IBD-concordant and five were IBD-discordant. The search for disease-associated traits relied mainly on comparing, within discordant pairs, IBD patients with their genetically identical healthy co-twins. Each individual had, on average, about 151 000 unique TCRalpha sequences and 181 000 unique TCRbeta sequences available for analysis. Overall results and qualifications from the work: IBD patients shared fewer clonotypes with other individuals than healthy twins did, most markedly in patients showing signs of disease activity. A decrease in TCRbeta repertoire diversity, as measured by inverse Simpson index, was observed in IBD patients compared with their healthy co-twins. Distinction between different T cell subtypes could not be achieved in the analysis. Repertoire similarity did not differ between concordant and discordant twins, which could be due to limited statistical power. Because patients were on differing immunosuppressive treatments, the repertoires may have picked up extra background noise and inter-individual variability. The results gave no support for a single strong signal or clonotype linked to IBD.

Its CDR3 holds 13 amino acids, cysteine through phenylalanine. A DNA sequence was not provided. According to the germline V gene, CDR1 reads SGHTA and CDR2 reads FQGNSA. A 2.5 ml peripheral blood sample was drawn into PAXgene tubes per donor and stored at -80°C. Without T cell sorting, total RNA was isolated from whole blood using the PAXgene blood miRNA kit on an automated QIAcube. Deep TCRalpha and TCRbeta repertoire profiling with unique molecular barcoding was performed on peripheral blood of monozygotic twin pairs concordant or discordant for inflammatory bowel disease. Smoking habits were recorded for all twin pairs, with individuals classified as current, former or never smokers. With regard to this clonotype: Its antigen remains unidentified.

Library preparation used 5' RACE. Preparation of each TCR library used approximately 3,200 ng of total RNA. For each sample, cDNA was synthesized in eight separate reactions using SMARTScribe reverse transcriptase. During cDNA synthesis, template switching was used to introduce unique molecular identifiers that contained a 6-nucleotide sample barcode. TCRalpha and TCRbeta cDNA was amplified by two nested PCRs of around 16 and 10 cycles, with bead purification after each PCR. Before amplification, cDNA was treated with uracil DNA-glycosylase and purified using the QIAquick PCR purification kit. The second PCR added Illumina TruSeq-compatible adapters along with sample-specific barcodes. TapeStation and Qubit were used to check library quality and concentration, and 5 ng of each library went into the pool. Pooled libraries were sequenced on an Illumina HiSeq2500 single-index Rapid Run with 2 x 100 bp reads and custom sequencing primers. From the authors' description of their analysis: UMI-based consensus assembly with MiGEC version 1.2.6 was used to correct PCR and sequencing errors. MiXCR version 2.1.1 was used to carry out V(D)J alignment, clonotype assembly and CDR3 extraction. To normalise gene usage, clonotype sharing and MAIT/NKT TCR abundance, the analysis used the top 1000, 10 000 and 20 000 clonotypes per sample. Diversity was computed as the inverse Simpson index with the vegan R package after downsampling to 27 000 UMIs. Paired Mann-Whitney U tests were applied to discordant twin pairs, and Benjamini-Hochberg correction was used for multiple testing. Each CDR3 protein sequence appears as one entry after TCRdb reprocessed the reads, and no DNA is included. These V and J calls rely on TCRdb rather than the paper's analysis. The sample table includes hundreds of thousands of distinct CDR3 sequences. The ten largest clones represent more than 2% of the sample.

The sequencing input was blood. The source of this sequence is a human donor with ulcerative colitis or Crohn's disease, or a healthy co-twin of an affected twin (not recorded which). The receptor chain draws on TRBV7-2 and TRBJ1-2; without DNA, the TCRdb call of TRBD1 cannot be checked. CDR3 loop: CASSQQEGGGYTF.